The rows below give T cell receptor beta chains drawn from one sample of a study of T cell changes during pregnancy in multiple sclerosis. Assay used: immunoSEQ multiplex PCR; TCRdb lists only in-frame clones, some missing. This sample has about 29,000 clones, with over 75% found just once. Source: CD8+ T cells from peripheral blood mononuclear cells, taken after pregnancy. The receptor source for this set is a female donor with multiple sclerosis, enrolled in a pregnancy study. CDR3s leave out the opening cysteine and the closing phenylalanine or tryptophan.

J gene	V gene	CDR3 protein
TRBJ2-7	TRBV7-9	ASSRISGREEQY
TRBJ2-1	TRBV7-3	ASSLLAGVWDEQF
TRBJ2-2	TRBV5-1	ASRSIPGLAGHSNTGELF
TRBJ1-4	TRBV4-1	ASSRASGADEKLF
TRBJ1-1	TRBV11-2	ASSLAGRGTEAF
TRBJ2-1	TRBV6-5	ASSYELSYNEQF
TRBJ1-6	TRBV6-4	ASSDRENSPLH
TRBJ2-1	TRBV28	ASSPLPAYNEQF
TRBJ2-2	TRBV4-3	ASSQDSRGNTGELF
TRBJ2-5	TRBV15	ATSTRQVQETQY
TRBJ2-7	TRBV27	ASSFRGSLYEQY
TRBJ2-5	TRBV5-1	ASSLVPDDTQY
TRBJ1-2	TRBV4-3	ASSQTTEHYGYT
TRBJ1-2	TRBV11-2	ASSTTGGGSYGYT
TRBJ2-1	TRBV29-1	SVELVLILGLAGVENNEQF
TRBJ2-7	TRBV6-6	ASSYSGGRVAYEQY
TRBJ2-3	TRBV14	ASSRTGLAGPDTQY
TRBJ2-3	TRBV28	ASSLGGADTQY
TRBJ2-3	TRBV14	ASSGLAKSTDTQY
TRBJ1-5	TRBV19	ASKGGTQPQH
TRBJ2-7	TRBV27	ASSYGVSSYEQY
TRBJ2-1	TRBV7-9	ASSSSRDMLVIKQF
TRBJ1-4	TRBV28	ASKSGGGEKLF
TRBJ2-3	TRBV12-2	ASRLFWTGAADTTDTQY
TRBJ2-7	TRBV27	ASTLYEQY
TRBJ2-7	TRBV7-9	ASSSGTNPYEQY
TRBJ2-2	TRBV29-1	SGVRVDTGELF
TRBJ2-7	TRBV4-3	ASSQDRATSGSVEQY
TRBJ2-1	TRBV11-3	ATGGSSYNEQF
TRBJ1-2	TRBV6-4	ASSDSQTGDVDGYT
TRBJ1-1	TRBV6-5	ASSPARGNTEAF
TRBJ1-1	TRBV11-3	ASSVGGTEAF
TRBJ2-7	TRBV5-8	ASSLMREFWWEQY
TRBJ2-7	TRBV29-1	SVVAVQSGGAEQY
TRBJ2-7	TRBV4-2	ASSQGTSGSDEQY
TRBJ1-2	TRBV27	ASSPDITYGYT
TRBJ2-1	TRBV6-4	ASSDSGGSSYNEQF
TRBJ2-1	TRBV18	ASSPRLAESSYNEQF
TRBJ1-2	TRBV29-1	SAERLTGPNYGYT
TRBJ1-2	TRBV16	ASSQGQIYGYT
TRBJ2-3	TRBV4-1	ASSQVPGEDTQY
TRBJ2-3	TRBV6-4	ASSETSGGTDTQY
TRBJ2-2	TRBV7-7	ASSLVGGYTGELF
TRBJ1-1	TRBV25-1	ASSEYGEDTEAF
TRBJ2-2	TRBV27	ASSLAGVGELF
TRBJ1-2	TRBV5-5	ASSSPGLYGYT
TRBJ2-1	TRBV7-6	ASSSDIPPSGSVKNEQF
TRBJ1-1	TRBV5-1	ASSFLDRGSPEAF
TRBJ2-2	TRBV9	ASSSPNTGELF
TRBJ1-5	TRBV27	ASSFSGQPQH
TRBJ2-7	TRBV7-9	ASRDSRNIEGTPDWEQY
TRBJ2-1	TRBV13	ASSPRDNYNEQF
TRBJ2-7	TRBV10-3	AISESRAGEQY
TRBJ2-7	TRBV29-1	SVENLAGESYEQY
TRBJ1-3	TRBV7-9	ASSPQDRDRNTIY